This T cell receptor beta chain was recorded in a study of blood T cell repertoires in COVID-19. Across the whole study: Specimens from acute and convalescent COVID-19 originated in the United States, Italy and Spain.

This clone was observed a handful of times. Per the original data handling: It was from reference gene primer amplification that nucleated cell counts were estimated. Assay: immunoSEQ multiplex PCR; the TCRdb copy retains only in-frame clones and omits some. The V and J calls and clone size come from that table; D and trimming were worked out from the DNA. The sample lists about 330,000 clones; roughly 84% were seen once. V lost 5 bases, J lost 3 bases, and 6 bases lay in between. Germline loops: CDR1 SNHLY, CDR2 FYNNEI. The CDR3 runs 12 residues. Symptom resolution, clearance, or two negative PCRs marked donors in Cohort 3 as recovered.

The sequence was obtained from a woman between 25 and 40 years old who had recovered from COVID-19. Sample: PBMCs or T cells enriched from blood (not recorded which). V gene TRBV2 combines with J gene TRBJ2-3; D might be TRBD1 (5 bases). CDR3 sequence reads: CASSQGTDTQYF. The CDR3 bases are TGTGCCAGCAGTCAGGGAACAGATACGCAGTATTTT.